The sequence of this T cell receptor (beta chain) was determined in a study of T cells after yellow fever vaccination. TCRdb fed the 5' RACE reads into MiXCR, producing one record per CDR3 protein. The table shows about 85,000 distinct CDR3 sequences, with 13% occurring only once. This clonotype was seen a handful of times. The sequence derives from a man younger than 35 who received the YFV17D yellow fever vaccine. The starting material was CD8+ T cells not binding an NS4B(214-222) dextramer, sorted from PBMCs, obtained approximately 22 days after the first yellow fever vaccination.

CDR3 coding DNA: TGTGCCAGCAGCCAAGTCGGGGGAGGTTGGCAGTACGTC. Translation gives CASSQVGGGWQYV. V gene TRBV3-1 combines with J gene TRBJ2-7; D is perhaps TRBD2 (6 bases). This CDR3 region has 13 residues. Germline V lookup: CDR1 LGHDT, CDR2 YNNKEL (reference sequence). The ends were cut back, 1 base at V and 9 bases at J, with 13 bases in the middle.